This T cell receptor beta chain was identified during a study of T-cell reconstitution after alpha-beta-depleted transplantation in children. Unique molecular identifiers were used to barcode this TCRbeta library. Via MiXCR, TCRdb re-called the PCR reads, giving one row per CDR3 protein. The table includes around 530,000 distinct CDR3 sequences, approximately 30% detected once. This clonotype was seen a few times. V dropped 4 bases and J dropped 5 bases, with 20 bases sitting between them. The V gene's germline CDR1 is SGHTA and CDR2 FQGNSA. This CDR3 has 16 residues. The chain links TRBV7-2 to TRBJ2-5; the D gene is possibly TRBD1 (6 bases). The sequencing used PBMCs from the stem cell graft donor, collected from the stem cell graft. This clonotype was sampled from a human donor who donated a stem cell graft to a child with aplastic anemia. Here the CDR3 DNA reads TGTGCCAGCAGCTCAGGACAGTCGAAATTTAGGGAGACCCAGTACTTC. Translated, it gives CASSSGQSKFRETQYF.